Here is one T cell receptor beta chain with its context. Its antigen is currently not known. Base qualities are not at hand, and no much larger clone is one base apart. TCRbeta CDR3 regions were amplified from genomic DNA by means of the immunoSEQ Assay, a bias-controlled multiplex PCR. For the original study's pipeline: The number of nucleated cells in each sample was estimated from the amplification of reference gene primers within the assay. To quantify the absolute abundance of each unique TCRbeta CDR3 rearrangement, sequence reads were collapsed and filtered. For each sample, productive Simpson clonality was calculated as the square root of Simpson's diversity index over productive rearrangements. The table comes from immuneACCESS by way of TCRdb, which keeps in-frame sequences with V and J called. Part of the clones is missing from these tables; in studies checked, under half for an unresolved V gene and the rest for unknown reasons. The D gene and trimming were derived from the DNA, and the V and J assignments and clone size from that table. This sample holds 300,000 to 350,000 clones; around nine tenths were observed only once. Roughly 3.3% of the sample goes to the ten largest clones.

A second Seattle source provided samples from volunteer blood donors who had recovered from COVID-19. Collaborating institutions collected whole blood in K2EDTA tubes following their own protocols. Collaborator samples were shipped for TCRbeta analysis as frozen whole blood, isolated PBMCs, or DNA extracted from either sample type. CDR1 and CDR2, per the germline V gene, are MNHEY and SVGEGT. V and J are trimmed by 4 bases and 6 bases, and the gene matches miss 11 bases of the junction. Its CDR3 holds 17 amino acids, cysteine through phenylalanine. The kept DNA is CDR3 alone, 51 bases in frame from the first base. This entry is derived from a study of blood T cell repertoires in COVID-19 (dated by TCRdb to about 2020). For the study in its entirety: Samples covering the acute and convalescent phases of COVID-19 were provided by collaborators in the United States, Italy and Spain. The prospective study material was composed of cDNA or gDNA derived from T cells, B-cell-depleted T cells, or PBMCs. Deeply sampled blood TCRbeta repertoires from subjects exposed to, actively infected with, or recovered from COVID-19 were included in the dataset. The repertoires were made available in a free public database intended to serve as a resource for research on the immune response to SARS-CoV-2. Samples were obtained from the ongoing ImmuneRACE study (first 160 participants) and from over 1,000 subjects provided by 6 global collaborators. Nearly every sample came with metadata listing a de-identified subject ID, COVID-19 status, age in years and sex. Where available, HLA class I and class II types were taken from metadata supplied by the sample provider and were not determined by assay-based typing.

What the authors observed across the whole study: How much clinical and demographic metadata was included differed by source and by participant, and the metadata was provided uncurated.

The sample was peripheral blood. Recombination joined TRBV6-2 or TRBV6-3 with TRBJ2-2, with 10 middle bases fitting TRBD2. The clonotype was recovered from a woman under 30 who had recovered from COVID-19. CDR3 protein: CASSSRGSGRKSGELFF. The DNA sequence follows: TGTGCCAGCAGTTCCCGGGGTAGCGGGAGGAAGTCCGGGGAGCTGTTTTTT.